This T cell receptor (beta chain) was sequenced for a study of blood T cells in healthy people across ages. Primers used in a second PCR of roughly 6 to 11 cycles were a sample-barcoded 5' primer and a J-beta primer mix. TCRdb reprocessed the 5' RACE reads with MiXCR, giving one entry per CDR3 protein. Altogether 1.5 million or so distinct CDR3 sequences are present, around 42% being singletons, with the ten largest covering roughly 7.9%. Germline V gives CDR1 MNHEY, CDR2 SMNVEV (reference sequence). This CDR3 has 10 residues. Between the trimmed V and J ends, which lost 8 bases and 11 bases, there was a span of 12 bases. This clonotype was seen more than once but under ten times.

Specimen: blood. The chain links TRBV27 to TRBJ1-1; D remains ambiguous. This sequence originates from a woman aged 18-35 years in good health. CDR3 in amino acids: CASGLFVAFF. The DNA for the CDR3 is TGTGCCAGCGGCCTGTTCGTGGCTTTCTTT.